This T cell receptor (beta chain) was captured by sequencing in a study of high-grade serous ovarian cancer treatment subgroups. General study findings and limits: TCR relatedness rose with neoantigen level and trended with mutation load. These tumor repertoires lack spatial information from bulk sequencing.

The protocol was immunoSEQ multiplex PCR, while the TCRdb copy is restricted to in-frame clones and leaves out a portion. Here the sample spans roughly 4,000 clones, more than 70% being singletons. The germline gives CDR1 SGHRS, CDR2 YFSETQ. Unmatched junction bases numbered 11, after V lost 3 bases and J lost 5 bases. This CDR3 contains 16 residues. Tumor tissue was taken before any definitive surgery or chemotherapy was given. For this clone: What it binds is unknown.

This TCR derives from a human donor with high-grade serous ovarian cancer. The chain has TRBV5-1 and TRBJ2-5; the match to TRBD2 covers 9 bases. Sequenced: tumor tissue. CDR3: CASSSGRTSVVETQYF. The CDR3 region has the DNA TGCGCCAGCAGCTCGGGCCGGACTAGCGTCGTGGAGACCCAGTACTTC.